The present T cell receptor beta chain was sequenced within a study of T-cell memory formation after mild COVID-19. This CDR3 is built from 14 residues. Trimming cost V 3 bases and J 2 bases, with 8 bases left between them. This clonotype was found a few times. TCRdb re-called the 5' RACE reads through MiXCR, storing one row per CDR3 protein. Of approximately 190,000 distinct CDR3 sequences listed, roughly 18% were seen once; the top ten hold 2% to 3%. The clonotype was recovered from an adult woman who had mild COVID-19 (a few samples of this study predate the infection). Cell type and time point are not known. The sample consisted of PBMCs or a T cell subset sorted from them (not recorded which). The rearrangement joins TRBV12-3 or TRBV12-4 to TRBJ1-5; D not resolved. CDR3 bases: TGTGCCAGCAGTTTGCAACGAGGCAATCAGCCCCAGCATTTT. Its translation: CASSLQRGNQPQHF.